The clone carrying this TCR beta chain was counted ten times or more. The data were taken from a study of neurological immune-mediated disorders. The method for making cDNA was 5'RACE, and it used 10-nucleotide random UMIs. Over 160 million TCR-beta sequences from 15-18 subjects came from every sequencing run. One entry per CDR3 protein, called by TCRdb with MiXCR from the 5' RACE reads. The sample lists about 38,000 distinct CDR3 sequences; roughly 4.8% were seen once. Volunteers from a blood bank in Maryland, USA, made up the healthy controls. The cells used in sorted libraries, CD4+ or CD8+ T cells, numbered 1 million. Germline V gene sequence: CDR1 DFQATT, CDR2 SNEGSKA (reference sequence). The CDR3 extends over 14 amino acids. V gave up 7 bases and J gave up 10 bases; unmatched junction bases: 10.

The sequencing input was CD4+ T cells from blood. This sequence joins TRBV20-1 and TRBJ1-6; 10 positions match TRBD1. This clonotype was sampled from a man aged 18 to 29 in good health. CDR3 DNA sequence: TGCAGTGTTCCCGAGGGACAGGGGAGATCACCCCTCCACTTT. It is translated as CSVPEGQGRSPLHF.